The clone carrying this T cell receptor (beta chain) was found many times. The antigen remains unidentified. This record belongs to a study of T cells in Graves' hyperthyroidism and ophthalmopathy. Broader study findings: Patients with ophthalmopathy were separated from those with stable hyperthyroidism by a 13 V-J model.

From RNA transcripts, TCR beta CDR3 regions were amplified. With the HTBI primer set, the TCR CDR3 went through a first round of RT-PCR. TCRdb reanalysed the multiplex PCR reads using MiXCR and keeps one entry per CDR3 protein. The table includes almost 500,000 distinct CDR3 sequences, under 25% detected once. With duration under 3 months, ophthalmopathy was active: Clinical Activity Score at least 3, NOSPECS at least 4. Lactation, pregnancy, other autoimmune disease or uncontrolled infection excluded patients. Isolation of PBMCs was performed on around 9.7 ml fresh peripheral blood. The germline gives CDR1 SGHTA, CDR2 FQGNSA. The CDR3 sequence is 14 residues long. V lost 3 bases and J 1 base, leaving 10 bases between the germline ends.

The TCR sequence derives from a woman in her 70s with Graves' ophthalmopathy. The rearrangement links TRBV7-2 to TRBJ2-7; weak D call: TRBD1 (5 bases). Sequenced input: blood. The CDR3 protein is CASSFLGQSYEQYF. The CDR3 nucleotides read TGTGCCAGCAGCTTCCTTGGACAATCCTACGAGCAGTACTTC. Supplemented by reference TRBV7-2 and TRBJ2-7, the full variable domain reads GAGVSQSPSNKVTEKGKDVELRCDPISGHTALYWYRQSLGQGLEFLIYFQGNSAPDKSGLPSDRFSAERTGGSVSTLTIQRTQQEDSAVYLCASSFLGQSYEQYFGPGTRLTVT.